This TCR beta chain was sequenced in a study of T cell responses to AZD1222 COVID-19 vaccine. Study summary: Analysis merged second doses at about 4 or about 12 weeks. Study observations and caveats: Repertoire sampling happened only post peak T cell response. Possibly, clonal diversity was underestimated; donors were largely white British and included more females. There were vaccine-associated CD4 TCRs across spike, dominant at 160-218 and 743-854.

Germline V gene data show CDR1 as MNHEY and CDR2 as SVGAGI. The CDR3 has 12 residues. Deletions cut 6 bases from V and 2 bases from J, with 7 bases between. As concerns this clone: Its target is not known.

Libraries were prepared by immunoSEQ multiplex PCR; TCRdb keeps only in-frame clonotypes and omits some of them. Of more than 95,000 clones in the sample, about nine tenths were seen once. The sequencing used peripheral blood, collected on day 0 of AZD1222 vaccination. The V gene is TRBV6-5, the J gene TRBJ1-2, with D possibly matching TRBD1 (6 bases). This receptor was taken from an adult in good health. This CDR3 is CASRTGNYGYTF. DNA for the CDR3: TGTGCCAGCAGAACAGGGAACTATGGCTACACCTTC.